This TCR beta chain was recovered during a study of glioma-infiltrating T cells after dendritic cell vaccination. Study-level results: Complete blood and tumor specimen sets were limited to few patients.

Trimming at V came to 5 bases and at J to 4 bases, leaving 6 bases not matched to a gene. Looked up from germline, CDR1 is SGHAT and CDR2 is FQNNGV. The CDR3 extends over 15 amino acids. A single count supports this clone. What it recognizes is unknown. TCRdb keeps only in-frame clones here, not all; method: immunoSEQ multiplex PCR. The sample holds 93,000 or so clones; 81% are singletons and the top ten take approximately 12%. The source material was blood, sampled before dendritic cell vaccination. The receptor was derived from a human donor with glioblastoma. The chain employs TRBV11-2 and TRBJ1-2; 11 nucleotides align to TRBD1. In DNA, the CDR3 is TGTGCCAGCAGCCGGGACAGGGGGAGAGTCTATGGCTACACCTTC. It yields the protein CASSRDRGRVYGYTF.